The clone carrying this T cell receptor (beta chain) was recorded at least ten times. Germline-derived CDR1 and CDR2 are SQVTM and ANQGSEA. This CDR3 is built from 11 residues. V shed 4 bases and J shed 2 bases, with 5 bases lying between them. The entry originates in a study of blood T cells in healthy people across ages. The donors, healthy Caucasians from Russia, were aged roughly 6 to 90. The total RNA that was extracted per sample amounted to at least 5.5 micrograms. It was with a sample-barcoded 5' primer and a J-beta primer mix that a second PCR of roughly 6 to 12 cycles was run. From the 5' RACE reads, TCRdb called clonotypes with MiXCR, one entry per CDR3 protein. This sample has some 760,000 distinct CDR3 sequences; approximately 25% occur once, and the top ten carry approximately 3.7%. These data were likewise used in another study, on T cells of mothers and their children. That source reports: The donors comprised a handful of children and their three healthy Caucasian mothers. Random nucleotides (2-4) and sample barcodes were added by the M1S primer used in the second PCR.

This TCR was sampled from a boy aged 5-17 years in good health. The chain employs TRBV29-1 and TRBJ2-5; D is ambiguous. Sequences were obtained from blood. As DNA, the CDR3 is TGCAGCGTTGGAGTACAAGAGACCCAGTACTTC. Protein product: CSVGVQETQYF.